The clone carrying this T cell receptor (beta chain) was observed a handful of times. Its antigen remains unidentified. Generated by immunoSEQ multiplex PCR, the TCRdb table keeps only in-frame clones and is missing some. The sample is made up of about 14,000 clones, none counted only once. Deletions cut 11 bases from V and 5 bases from J, with 19 bases between. The CDR3 runs to 14 residues. Germline V gives CDR1 SNHLY, CDR2 FYNNEI. Busulfan-fludarabine conditioning, marrow transplant, and cyclophosphamide on days +3 and +4 were administered. This record comes from a study of T cells after posttransplantation cyclophosphamide. Findings of the study overall: Tissue-infiltrating T cells from skin or gut overlapped little with blood T cells. Later blood repertoires were often dominated by clones from the donor CD8+ memory compartment.

The starting material was PBMCs, obtained 1162 days after allogeneic stem cell transplant with posttransplant cyclophosphamide. The chain has TRBV2 and TRBJ1-5; D ambiguous. This TCR derives from a female patient in her thirties or forties who received an allogeneic stem cell transplant from a related donor, was CMV-positive, and had no GVHD. Some T cells may have originated in the graft donor. CDR3 residues: CAWRGGIDDQPQHF. The CDR3 bases are TGTGCCTGGCGTGGCGGAATCGATGATCAGCCCCAGCATTTT.